The entry that follows covers one T cell receptor (beta chain) sequence. Its recognized antigen is unknown. Base-call qualities are not available, and no considerably larger clone is one nucleotide away. TCRbeta CDR3 regions were amplified from genomic DNA using the immunoSEQ Assay, a bias-controlled multiplex PCR. As for the original processing: Nucleated cell counts per sample were estimated from amplification of reference gene primers within the assay. Sequence reads were collapsed and filtered to measure the absolute abundance of every unique TCRbeta CDR3 rearrangement. For each sample, productive Simpson clonality was calculated by taking the square root of Simpson's diversity index across productive rearrangements. TCRdb obtained this table from immuneACCESS and retained in-frame rearrangements with V and J assigned. These tables miss some clones; where compared with another copy, unresolved V genes account for less than half of the shortfall, and the remainder is unexplained. That table supplies the V and J calls and clone size; D and trimming were determined from the DNA. A total of some 290,000 clones appear in this sample, roughly nine tenths of them only once. The ten largest account for less than 3.5% of the sample.

The sample comes from a study of blood T cell repertoires in COVID-19 (dated by TCRdb to 2018 to 2020). In the study overall: The collaborator samples originated in the United States, Italy and Spain and spanned the acute and convalescent phases of COVID-19. The prospective study material was composed of cDNA or gDNA derived from T cells, B-cell-depleted T cells, or PBMCs. Subjects who had been exposed to COVID-19, were actively infected with it, or had recovered from it provided the deeply sampled blood TCRbeta repertoires that made up the dataset. The repertoires were made available in a free public database intended to serve as a resource for research on the immune response to SARS-CoV-2. Samples were obtained from the ongoing ImmuneRACE study (first 160 participants) and from roughly 1,300 subjects provided by 6 global collaborators. A de-identified subject ID, COVID-19 status, age in years and sex were almost always included in the sample metadata. HLA class I and class II types, where available, came from metadata supplied by the sample provider rather than from assay-based typing. The investigation overall reported the following: The amount of clinical and demographic metadata varied by source and participant and was provided uncurated.

At one collaborating source in Seattle, patients were enrolled during active infection and were followed longitudinally through the course of disease. The collaborating institutions used their own protocols to collect whole blood in K2EDTA tubes. For TCRbeta analysis, collaborators shipped samples in one of three forms: frozen whole blood, isolated PBMCs, or DNA extracted from either of those sample types. Spanning cysteine to phenylalanine, the CDR3 consists of 14 amino acids. Only the CDR3 DNA is retained, 42 bases long and in frame from the first base. V is shortened by 3 bases, J by 4 bases, and the region joining them spans 13 bases. CDR1 SGDLS and CDR2 YYNGEE are derived from the germline V gene.

The sequencing sample was made of peripheral blood. This receptor was obtained from a young woman with COVID-19, enrolled during active disease. The chain links TRBV9 with TRBJ1-2; TRBD1 is a possible D gene, resting on 6 matching bases. The nucleotide sequence is given as TGTGCCAGCAGCGAAACAGGGTCGGTCTATGGCTACACCTTC. Its translation reads: CASSETGSVYGYTF.